Each of the 2 T cell receptor beta chains below was sequenced from the same sample in a study of blood T cell repertoires in COVID-19. The data were produced by immunoSEQ multiplex PCR, yet TCRdb's version contains in-frame clones alone and is incomplete. The sample consists of about 530,000 clones, around nine tenths of them appearing once. Source material: peripheral blood. The source is a woman aged 45-59 years with COVID-19, enrolled during active disease.

The J gene is TRBJ2-1, the V gene TRBV5-1; 10 bases match TRBD2. Germline loops: CDR1 SGHRS, CDR2 YFSETQ. The CDR3 contains 17 residues. J gave up 3 bases and V 0 bases, and 6 bases lay outside the gene matches. The CDR3 reads CASSLAASGGHYNEQFF. For the CDR3, the DNA is TGCGCCAGCAGCTTGGCGGCTAGCGGGGGCCACTACAATGAGCAGTTCTTC.

The rearrangement links TRBV24-1 to TRBJ1-2, with D uncertain. Trimming took 6 bases from V and 4 from J, leaving 5 bases between them. The length of the CDR3 is 11 residues. The germline V gene encodes CDR1 KGHDR and CDR2 SFDVKD. The chain's CDR3 is CATSWAYGYTF. The DNA of the CDR3 is TGTGCCACCAGTTGGGCCTATGGCTACACCTTC.